The TCR beta chain under discussion was sequenced for a study of blood T cell repertoires in COVID-19. In the original workflow: Reference gene primers were amplified, and this amplification served to estimate nucleated cell counts. Assay: immunoSEQ multiplex PCR; the TCRdb copy retains only in-frame clones and omits some. V, J and clone size are those of that table, while D and trimming were read from the DNA. The sample records around 160,000 clones, about four fifths being singletons. The V end lost 3 bases, the J end lost 1 base, and 9 bases lay between the germline ends. Germline V gene sequence: CDR1 SNHLY, CDR2 FYNNEI. This CDR3 is 14 amino acids long.

Sequenced material: peripheral blood. The receptor was derived from an elderly woman with acute or convalescent COVID-19. V usage is TRBV2 and J usage is TRBJ2-5, with D maybe TRBD1 (5 bases). CDR3 in amino acids: CASSEGRTQETQYF. In nucleotides, the CDR3 is TGTGCCAGCAGTGAGGGGCGGACCCAAGAGACCCAGTACTTC.